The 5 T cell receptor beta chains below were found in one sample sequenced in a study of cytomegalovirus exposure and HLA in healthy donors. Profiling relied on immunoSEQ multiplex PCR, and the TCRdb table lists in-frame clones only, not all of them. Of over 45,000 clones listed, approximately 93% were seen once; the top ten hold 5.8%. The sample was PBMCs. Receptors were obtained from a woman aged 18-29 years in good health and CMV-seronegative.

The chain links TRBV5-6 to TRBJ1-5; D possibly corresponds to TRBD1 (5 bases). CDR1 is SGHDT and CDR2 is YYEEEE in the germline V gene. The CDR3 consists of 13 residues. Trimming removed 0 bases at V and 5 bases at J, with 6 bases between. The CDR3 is CASSLAGDQPQHF. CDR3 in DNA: TGTGCCAGCAGCTTGGCGGGGGATCAGCCCCAGCATTTT.

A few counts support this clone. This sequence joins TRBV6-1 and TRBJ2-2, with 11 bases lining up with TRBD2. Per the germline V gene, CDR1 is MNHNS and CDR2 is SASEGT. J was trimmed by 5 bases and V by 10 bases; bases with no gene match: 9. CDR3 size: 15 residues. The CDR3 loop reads CAIPVTSGETGELFF. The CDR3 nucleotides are TGTGCCATCCCTGTGACTAGCGGGGAGACCGGGGAGCTGTTTTTT.

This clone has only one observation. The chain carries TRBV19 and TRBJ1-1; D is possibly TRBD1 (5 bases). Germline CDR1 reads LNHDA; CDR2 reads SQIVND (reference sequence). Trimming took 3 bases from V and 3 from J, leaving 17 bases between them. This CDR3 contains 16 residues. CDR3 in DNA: TGTGCCAGTAGTATTTGGGATTTTGGGGGGTACACTGAAGCTTTCTTT. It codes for CASSIWDFGGYTEAFF.

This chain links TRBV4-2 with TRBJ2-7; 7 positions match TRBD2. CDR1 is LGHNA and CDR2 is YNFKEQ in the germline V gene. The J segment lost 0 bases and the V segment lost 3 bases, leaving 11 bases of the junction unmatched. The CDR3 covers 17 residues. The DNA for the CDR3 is TGTGCCAGCAGCCAGGCCGGGGCTAGCGGAAACTCCTACGAGCAGTACTTC. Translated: CASSQAGASGNSYEQYF.

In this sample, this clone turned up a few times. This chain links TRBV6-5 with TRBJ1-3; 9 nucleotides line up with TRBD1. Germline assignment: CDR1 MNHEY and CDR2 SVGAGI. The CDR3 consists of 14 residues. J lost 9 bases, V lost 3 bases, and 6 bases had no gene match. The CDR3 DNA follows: TGTGCCAGCAGTTATGCGGGACAGGGTGGCACCATATATTTT. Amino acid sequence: CASSYAGQGGTIYF.